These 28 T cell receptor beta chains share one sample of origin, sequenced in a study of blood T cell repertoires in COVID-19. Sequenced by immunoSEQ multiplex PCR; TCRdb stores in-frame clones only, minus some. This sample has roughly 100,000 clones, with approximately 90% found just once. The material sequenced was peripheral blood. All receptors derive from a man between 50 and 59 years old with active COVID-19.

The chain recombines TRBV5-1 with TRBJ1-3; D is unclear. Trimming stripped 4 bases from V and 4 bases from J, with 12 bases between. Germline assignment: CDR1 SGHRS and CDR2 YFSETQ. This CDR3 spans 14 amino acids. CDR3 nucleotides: TGCGCCAGCAGCCCTGGGAGGATGGGAAACACCATATATTTT. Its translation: CASSPGRMGNTIYF. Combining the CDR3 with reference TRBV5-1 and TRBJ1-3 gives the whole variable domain KAGVTQTPRYLIKTRGQQVTLSCSPISGHRSVSWYQQTPGQGLQFLFEYFSETQRNKGNFPGRFSGRQFSNSRSEMNVSTLELGDSALYLCASSPGRMGNTIYFGEGSWLTVV.

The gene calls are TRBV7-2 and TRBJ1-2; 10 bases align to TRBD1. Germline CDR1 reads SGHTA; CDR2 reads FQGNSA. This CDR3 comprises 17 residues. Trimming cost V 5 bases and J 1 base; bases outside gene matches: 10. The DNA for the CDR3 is TGTGCCAGCAGCCCCGTAGTAGGACAGGGGGGTAACTATGGCTACACCTTC. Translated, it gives CASSPVVGQGGNYGYTF.

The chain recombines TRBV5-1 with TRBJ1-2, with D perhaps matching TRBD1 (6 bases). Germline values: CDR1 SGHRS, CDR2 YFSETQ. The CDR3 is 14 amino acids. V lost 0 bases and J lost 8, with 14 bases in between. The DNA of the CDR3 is TGCGCCAGCAGCTTGGATGGGGGCGCACCAGGCTACACCTTC. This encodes CASSLDGGAPGYTF.

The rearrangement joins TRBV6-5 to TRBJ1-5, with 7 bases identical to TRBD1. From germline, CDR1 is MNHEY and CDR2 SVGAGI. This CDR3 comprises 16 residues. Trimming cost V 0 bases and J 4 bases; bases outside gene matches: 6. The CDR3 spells CASSYSGQGQNQPQHF. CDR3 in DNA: TGTGCCAGCAGTTACTCGGGCCAGGGACAGAATCAGCCCCAGCATTTT.

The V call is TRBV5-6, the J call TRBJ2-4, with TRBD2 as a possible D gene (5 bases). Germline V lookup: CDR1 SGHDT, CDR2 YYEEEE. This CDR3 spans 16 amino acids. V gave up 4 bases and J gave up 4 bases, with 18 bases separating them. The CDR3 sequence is CASSHSFGEPKNIQYF. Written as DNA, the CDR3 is TGTGCCAGCAGCCATTCCTTCGGGGAACCTAAAAACATTCAGTACTTC.

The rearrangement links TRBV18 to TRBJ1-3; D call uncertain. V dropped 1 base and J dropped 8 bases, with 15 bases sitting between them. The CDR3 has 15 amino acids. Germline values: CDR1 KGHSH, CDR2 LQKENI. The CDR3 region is CASSPRPDSGDTIYF. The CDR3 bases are TGTGCCAGCTCACCACGGCCGGACTCTGGGGACACCATATATTTT. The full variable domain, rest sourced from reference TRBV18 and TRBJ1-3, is NAGVMQNPRHLVRRRGQEARLRCSPMKGHSHVYWYRQLPEEGLKFMVYLQKENIIDESGMPKERFSAEFPKEGPSILRIQQVVRGDSAAYFCASSPRPDSGDTIYFGEGSWLTVV.

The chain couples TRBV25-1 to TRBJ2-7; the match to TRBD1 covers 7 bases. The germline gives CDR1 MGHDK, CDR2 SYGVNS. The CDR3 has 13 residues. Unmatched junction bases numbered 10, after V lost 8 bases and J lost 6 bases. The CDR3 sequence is CASGVRTGVEQYF. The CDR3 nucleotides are TGTGCCAGCGGGGTGCGGACAGGAGTCGAGCAGTACTTC.

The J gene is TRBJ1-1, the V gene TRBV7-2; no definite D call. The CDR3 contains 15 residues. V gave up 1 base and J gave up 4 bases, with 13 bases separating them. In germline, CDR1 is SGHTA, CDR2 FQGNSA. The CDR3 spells CASSLVSGLGTEAFF. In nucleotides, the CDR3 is TGTGCCAGCAGCTTAGTGAGTGGGCTGGGCACTGAAGCTTTCTTT.

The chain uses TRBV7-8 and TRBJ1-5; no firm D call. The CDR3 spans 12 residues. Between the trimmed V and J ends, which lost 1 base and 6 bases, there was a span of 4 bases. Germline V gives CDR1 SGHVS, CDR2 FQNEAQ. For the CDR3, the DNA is TGTGCCAGCAGCTTAGTGGCTCAGCCCCAGCATTTT. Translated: CASSLVAQPQHF.

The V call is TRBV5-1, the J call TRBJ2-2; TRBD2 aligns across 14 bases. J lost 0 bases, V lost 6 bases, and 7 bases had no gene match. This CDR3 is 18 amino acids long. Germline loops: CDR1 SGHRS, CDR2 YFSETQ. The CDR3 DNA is TGCGCCAGCACCTTTGGGACTAGCGGGGGCCCGAACACCGGGGAGCTGTTTTTT. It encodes CASTFGTSGGPNTGELFF.

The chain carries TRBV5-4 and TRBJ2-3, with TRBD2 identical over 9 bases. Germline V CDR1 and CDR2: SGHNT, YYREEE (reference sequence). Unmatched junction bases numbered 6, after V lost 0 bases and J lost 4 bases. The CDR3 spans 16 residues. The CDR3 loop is CASSLDVGGGADTQYF. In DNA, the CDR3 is TGTGCCAGCAGCTTGGATGTGGGCGGGGGGGCAGATACGCAGTATTTT.

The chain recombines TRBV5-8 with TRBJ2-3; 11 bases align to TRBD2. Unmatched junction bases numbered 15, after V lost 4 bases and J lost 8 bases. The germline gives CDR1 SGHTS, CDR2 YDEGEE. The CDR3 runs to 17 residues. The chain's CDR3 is CASSLAGTSGGKGTQYF. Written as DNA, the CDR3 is TGTGCCAGCAGCCTGGCAGGAACTAGCGGGGGTAAGGGTACGCAGTATTTT.

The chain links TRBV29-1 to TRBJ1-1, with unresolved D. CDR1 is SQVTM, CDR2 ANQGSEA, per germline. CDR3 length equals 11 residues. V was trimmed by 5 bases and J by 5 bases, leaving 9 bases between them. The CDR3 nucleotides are TGCAGCGTTAAGGTCGGGACTGAAGCTTTCTTT. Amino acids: CSVKVGTEAFF. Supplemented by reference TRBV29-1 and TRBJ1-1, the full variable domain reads SAVISQKPSRDICQRGTSLTIQCQVDSQVTMMFWYRQQPGQSLTLIATANQGSEATYESGFVIDKFPISRPNLTFSTLTVSNMSPEDSSIYLCSVKVGTEAFFGQGTRLTVV.

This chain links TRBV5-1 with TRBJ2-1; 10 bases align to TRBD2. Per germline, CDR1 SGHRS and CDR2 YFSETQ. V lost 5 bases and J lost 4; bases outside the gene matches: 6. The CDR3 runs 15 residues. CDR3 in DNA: TGCGCCAGCAGGCAAGCGGGGGGGCGTTACAATGAGCAGTTCTTC. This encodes CASRQAGGRYNEQFF.

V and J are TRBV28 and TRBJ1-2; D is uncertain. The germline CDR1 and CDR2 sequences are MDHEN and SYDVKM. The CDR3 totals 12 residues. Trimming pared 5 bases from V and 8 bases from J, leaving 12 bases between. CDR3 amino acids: CASSPSTSGYTF. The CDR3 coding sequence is TGTGCCAGCAGTCCATCTACTAGCGGCTACACCTTC.

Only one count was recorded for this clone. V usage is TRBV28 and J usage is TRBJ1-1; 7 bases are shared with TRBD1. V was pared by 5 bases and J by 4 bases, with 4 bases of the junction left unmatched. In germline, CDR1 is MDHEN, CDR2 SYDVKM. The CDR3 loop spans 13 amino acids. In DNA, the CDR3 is TGTGCCAGCAGTAGGCGACAGGGCACTGAAGCTTTCTTT. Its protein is CASSRRQGTEAFF. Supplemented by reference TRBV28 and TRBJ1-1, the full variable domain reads DVKVTQSSRYLVKRTGEKVFLECVQDMDHENMFWYRQDPGLGLRLIYFSYDVKMKEKGDIPEGYSVSREKKERFSLILESASTNQTSMYLCASSRRQGTEAFFGQGTRLTVV.

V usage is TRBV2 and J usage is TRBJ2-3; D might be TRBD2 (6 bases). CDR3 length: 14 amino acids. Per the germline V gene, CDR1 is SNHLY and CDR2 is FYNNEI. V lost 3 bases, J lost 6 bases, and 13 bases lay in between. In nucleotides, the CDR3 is TGTGCCAGCAGTGAGACTTTCCTAGCGGATACGCAGTATTTT. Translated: CASSETFLADTQYF.

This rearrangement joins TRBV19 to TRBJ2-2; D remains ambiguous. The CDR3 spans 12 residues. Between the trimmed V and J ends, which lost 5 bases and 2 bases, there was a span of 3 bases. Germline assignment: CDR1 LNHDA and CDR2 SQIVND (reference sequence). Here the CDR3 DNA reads TGTGCCAGTAGTCATAACACCGGGGAGCTGTTTTTT. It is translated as CASSHNTGELFF. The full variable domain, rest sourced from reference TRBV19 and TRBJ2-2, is DGGITQSPKYLFRKEGQNVTLSCEQNLNHDAMYWYRQDPGQGLRLIYYSQIVNDFQKGDIAEGYSVSREKKESFPLTVTSAQKNPTAFYLCASSHNTGELFFGEGSRLTVL.

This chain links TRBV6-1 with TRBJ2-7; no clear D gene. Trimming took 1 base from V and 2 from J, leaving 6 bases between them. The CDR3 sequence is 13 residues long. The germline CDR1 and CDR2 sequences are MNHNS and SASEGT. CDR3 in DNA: TGTGCCAGCAGTGAAGACTTGCCCTACGAGCAGTACTTC. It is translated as CASSEDLPYEQYF.

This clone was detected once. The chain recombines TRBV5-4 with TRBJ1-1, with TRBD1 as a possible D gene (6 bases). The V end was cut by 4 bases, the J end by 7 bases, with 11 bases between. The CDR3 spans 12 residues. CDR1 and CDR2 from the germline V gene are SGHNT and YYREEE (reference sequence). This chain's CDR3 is CASSGQDSEAFF. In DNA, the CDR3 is TGTGCCAGCAGCGGGCAGGACAGTGAAGCTTTCTTT.

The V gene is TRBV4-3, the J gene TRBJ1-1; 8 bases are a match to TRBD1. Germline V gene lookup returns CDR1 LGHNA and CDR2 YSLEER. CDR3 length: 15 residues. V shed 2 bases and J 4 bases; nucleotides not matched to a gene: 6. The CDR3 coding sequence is TGCGCCAGCAGCCAACTACAGGGGGGTTCCACTGAAGCTTTCTTT. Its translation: CASSQLQGGSTEAFF.

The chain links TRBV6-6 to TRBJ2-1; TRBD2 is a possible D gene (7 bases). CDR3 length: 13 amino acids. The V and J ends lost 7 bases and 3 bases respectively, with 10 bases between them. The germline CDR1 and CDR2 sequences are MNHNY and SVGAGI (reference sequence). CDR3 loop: CASKGGNYNEQFF. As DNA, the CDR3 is TGTGCCAGCAAGGGGGGGAACTACAATGAGCAGTTCTTC.

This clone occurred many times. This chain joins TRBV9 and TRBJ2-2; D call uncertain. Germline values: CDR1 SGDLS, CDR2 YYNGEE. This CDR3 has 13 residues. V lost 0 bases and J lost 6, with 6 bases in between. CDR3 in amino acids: CASSVGSPGELFF. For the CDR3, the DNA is TGTGCCAGCAGCGTAGGTAGCCCCGGGGAGCTGTTTTTT.

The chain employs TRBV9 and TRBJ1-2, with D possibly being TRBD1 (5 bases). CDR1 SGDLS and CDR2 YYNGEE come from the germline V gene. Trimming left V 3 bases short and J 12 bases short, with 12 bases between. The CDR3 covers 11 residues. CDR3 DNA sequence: TGTGCCAGCAGCGCGCGGGACGTAAACACCTTC. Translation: CASSARDVNTF.

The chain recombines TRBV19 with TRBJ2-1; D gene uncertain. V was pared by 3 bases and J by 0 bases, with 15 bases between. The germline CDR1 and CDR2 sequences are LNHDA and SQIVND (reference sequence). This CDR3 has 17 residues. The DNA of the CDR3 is TGTGCCAGTAGTATTTACCCGACTCGGCCCTCCTACAATGAGCAGTTCTTC. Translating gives CASSIYPTRPSYNEQFF.

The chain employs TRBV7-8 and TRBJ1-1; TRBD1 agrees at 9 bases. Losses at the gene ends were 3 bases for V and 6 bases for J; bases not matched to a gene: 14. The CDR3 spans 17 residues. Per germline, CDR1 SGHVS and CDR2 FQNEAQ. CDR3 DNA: TGTGCCAGCAGCTTCGGAGGGTCGACAGGGGGAGGGCCTGAAGCTTTCTTT. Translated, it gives CASSFGGSTGGGPEAFF.

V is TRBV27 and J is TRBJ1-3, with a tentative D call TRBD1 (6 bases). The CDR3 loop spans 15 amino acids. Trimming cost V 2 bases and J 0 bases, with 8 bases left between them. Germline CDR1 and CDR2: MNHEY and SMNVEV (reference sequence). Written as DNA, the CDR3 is TGTGCCAGCAGTTTAGGGGGCGGCTCTGGAAACACCATATATTTT. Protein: CASSLGGGSGNTIYF.

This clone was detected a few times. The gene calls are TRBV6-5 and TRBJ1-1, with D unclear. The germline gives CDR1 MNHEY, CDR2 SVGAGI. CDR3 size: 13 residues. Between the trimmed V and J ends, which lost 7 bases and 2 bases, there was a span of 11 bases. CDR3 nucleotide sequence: TGTGCCAGCACCCCCCGCAGTAACACTGAAGCTTTCTTT. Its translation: CASTPRSNTEAFF.